A single sample is the source of the 25 T cell receptor beta chains below, sequenced in a study of T cell changes during pregnancy in multiple sclerosis. Clones were read by immunoSEQ multiplex PCR, and TCRdb kept only the in-frame ones, dropping some. The repertoire includes about 40,000 clones, 94% of them detected once, and under 2% sits in the top ten. Sequenced material: peripheral blood, taken in the third trimester of pregnancy. The receptors here all came from a female donor with multiple sclerosis, enrolled in a pregnancy study.

This sequence joins TRBV28 and TRBJ1-6, with D unclear. V was trimmed by 6 bases and J by 0 bases, leaving 6 bases between them. The CDR3 totals 14 residues. CDR1 MDHEN and CDR2 SYDVKM come from the germline V gene. CDR3 in amino acids: CASRQSSYNSPLHF. DNA of the CDR3: TGTGCCAGCAGACAAAGCTCCTATAATTCACCCCTCCACTTT.

The V call is TRBV29-1, the J call TRBJ2-7; 9 nucleotides match TRBD1. CDR1 is SQVTM, CDR2 ANQGSEA, per germline. There are 12 residues in the CDR3. With V trimmed by 4 bases and J by 4 bases, 2 bases remained unmatched. Written as DNA, the CDR3 is TGCAGCGTTGGGGACAGGGATTACGAGCAGTACTTC. Its translation is CSVGDRDYEQYF.

The chain employs TRBV6-6 and TRBJ2-7, with a weak D call TRBD2 (6 bases). Per the germline V gene, CDR1 is MNHNY and CDR2 is SVGAGI (reference sequence). The length of the CDR3 is 13 residues. V dropped 9 bases and J dropped 7 bases, with 19 bases sitting between them. The CDR3 sequence is CASNRDWAREQYF. The CDR3 nucleotides read TGTGCCAGTAACCGGGACTGGGCTCGAGAGCAGTACTTC.

The chain links TRBV19 to TRBJ2-7; 8 bases fit TRBD1. The CDR3 loop spans 15 amino acids. Germline CDR1 is LNHDA and CDR2 is SQIVND (reference sequence). V was clipped by 6 bases and J by 2 bases; unmatched bases: 9. CDR3 nucleotides: TGTGCCAGTAGCAATACAGGGGGTGGCCCCTACGAGCAGTACTTC. Protein sequence: CASSNTGGGPYEQYF.

The V call is TRBV9, the J call TRBJ2-5, with 7 nucleotides matching TRBD1. CDR1 and CDR2 (germline): SGDLS, YYNGEE. CDR3 size: 14 residues. V trimming: 3 bases; J trimming: 4 bases; junction bases outside the gene matches: 6. CDR3 sequence reads: CASSDYDRAETQYF. DNA for the CDR3: TGTGCCAGCAGCGACTACGACAGGGCAGAGACCCAGTACTTC.

The CDR3 sequence is CASRDTKNTEAFF. The CDR3 DNA reads as TGTGCCAGTCGGGACACAAAGAACACTGAAGCTTTCTTT. The chain uses TRBV19 and TRBJ1-1; tentatively, D is TRBD1 (6 bases). The CDR3 contains 13 residues. Trimming took off 8 bases at V and 1 base at J, with 11 bases between the two ends. Germline V gene lookup returns CDR1 LNHDA and CDR2 SQIVND (reference sequence).

This clone was observed a handful of times. The chain combines TRBV5-1 with TRBJ1-1; D gene uncertain. The CDR3 totals 15 residues. Per the germline V gene, CDR1 is SGHRS and CDR2 is YFSETQ. Trimming cost V 6 bases and J 0 bases, with 15 bases left between them. This CDR3 reads CASTPNPGMNTEAFF. The CDR3 DNA is TGCGCCAGCACCCCTAACCCGGGGATGAACACTGAAGCTTTCTTT.

The gene calls are TRBV28 and TRBJ1-1; 10 nucleotides align to TRBD1. Germline lookup yields CDR1 MDHEN and CDR2 SYDVKM. The CDR3 consists of 18 residues. Trimming removed 0 bases from V and 4 bases from J; junction bases left unmatched: 11. The CDR3 coding sequence is TGTGCCAGCAGTTTATGGGCCACCCCGGGACAGGGGATCACTGAAGCTTTCTTT. The encoded protein is CASSLWATPGQGITEAFF.

The rearrangement uses TRBV18 and TRBJ2-5; the D gene is possibly TRBD2 (6 bases). V was cut by 3 bases and J by 4 bases, with 18 bases left in between. CDR3 length: 16 residues. The germline V gene encodes CDR1 KGHSH and CDR2 LQKENI. DNA for the CDR3: TGTGCCAGCTCACCGGATGGGGTGGGAGGCGGAGAGACCCAGTACTTC. It codes for CASSPDGVGGGETQYF.

This chain connects TRBV9 to TRBJ1-2, with D uncertain. The ends were cut back, 4 bases at V and 4 bases at J, with 14 bases in the middle. In germline, CDR1 is SGDLS, CDR2 YYNGEE. The CDR3 is 14 residues long. This CDR3 reads CASSPSTLIYGYTF. CDR3 sequence (DNA): TGTGCCAGCAGCCCCTCGACTCTAATCTATGGCTACACCTTC.

This clone was seen more than once but under ten times. The chain has TRBV5-6 and TRBJ1-1; no definite D call. Trimming removed 7 bases from V and 10 bases from J, with 23 bases in between. This CDR3 is 14 amino acids long. CDR1 and CDR2 (germline): SGHDT, YYEEEE. The CDR3 is CASVLSWEGGGAFF. In DNA form, the CDR3 reads TGTGCCAGCGTGCTTAGCTGGGAGGGCGGAGGAGCTTTCTTT.

This chain uses TRBV6-4 with TRBJ2-3, with 8 bases lining up with TRBD2. The CDR3 covers 15 residues. V shed 3 bases and J 5 bases; nucleotides not matched to a gene: 7. From germline, CDR1 is MRHNA and CDR2 SNTAGT. The CDR3 region has the DNA TGTGCCAGCAGTGATTCGGGGGGGGCAGGAGATACGCAGTATTTT. Translation gives CASSDSGGAGDTQYF.

This sequence joins TRBV11-3 and TRBJ2-3, with 9 bases matching TRBD2. This CDR3 contains 18 residues. V lost 1 base and J lost 4; bases outside the gene matches: 12. From germline, CDR1 is SGHNT and CDR2 YENEEA. DNA for the CDR3: TGTGCCAGCAGCTTAGGTTCCCTAGCGGGGTTCTATGCAGATACGCAGTATTTT. Encoded protein: CASSLGSLAGFYADTQYF.

V gene TRBV6-6 combines with J gene TRBJ2-1, with D tentatively TRBD2 (6 bases). There are 14 residues in the CDR3. The ends were cut back, 0 bases at V and 7 bases at J, with 10 bases in the middle. Germline V gives CDR1 MNHNY, CDR2 SVGAGI (reference sequence). DNA of the CDR3: TGTGCCAGCAGTTACTCGCGGAGGGCGAATGAGCAGTTCTTC. Encoded protein: CASSYSRRANEQFF.

V usage is TRBV11-2 and J usage is TRBJ2-1; TRBD2 might be the D (6 bases). This CDR3 region has 16 residues. Trimming removed 5 bases at V and 5 bases at J, with 19 bases between. Germline V gene data show CDR1 as SGHAT and CDR2 as FQNNGV. The CDR3 nucleotides read TGTGCCAGCAGCGCGCCCGGGGTAGCGGCCAACAATGAGCAGTTCTTC. It codes for CASSAPGVAANNEQFF.

J is TRBJ2-1 and V is TRBV5-4; TRBD1 matches at 8 bases. Germline CDR1 and CDR2: SGHNT and YYREEE (reference sequence). The J segment lost 6 bases and the V segment lost 4 bases, leaving 12 bases of the junction unmatched. The CDR3 covers 16 residues. CDR3 in amino acids: CASSPKDRDGGNEQFF. CDR3 nucleotides: TGTGCCAGCAGCCCGAAGGACAGGGACGGTGGCAATGAGCAGTTCTTC.

The V and J genes are TRBV7-3 and TRBJ2-2, with a tentative D call TRBD2 (6 bases). Germline assignment: CDR1 SGHTA and CDR2 FQGTGA. Deletions cut 5 bases from V and 2 bases from J, with 12 bases between. The CDR3 spans 15 residues. Here the CDR3 DNA reads TGTGCCAGCAGCCCCGGGACTCAAAACACCGGGGAGCTGTTTTTT. As protein: CASSPGTQNTGELFF.

The chain has TRBV4-2 and TRBJ1-2, with D possibly being TRBD1 (5 bases). Germline assignment: CDR1 LGHNA and CDR2 YNFKEQ. V gave up 0 bases and J gave up 2 bases, with 13 bases separating them. The CDR3 has 16 amino acids. The CDR3 protein is CASSQDQGTLNYGYTF. The CDR3, as DNA: TGTGCCAGCAGCCAAGATCAGGGAACTCTAAACTATGGCTACACCTTC.

The chain joins TRBV19 to TRBJ2-5; 9 bases align to TRBD1. V shed 9 bases, J shed 5 bases, and the junction held 10 bases outside the gene matches. Per the germline V gene, CDR1 is LNHDA and CDR2 is SQIVND (reference sequence). The CDR3 length is 14 residues. The CDR3 sequence is CASRPGTGLETQYF. DNA for the CDR3: TGTGCCAGCCGTCCCGGGACAGGGTTGGAGACCCAGTACTTC. The full variable domain, in which reference TRBV19 and TRBJ2-5 provide the parts outside the CDR3, is DGGITQSPKYLFRKEGQNVTLSCEQNLNHDAMYWYRQDPGQGLRLIYYSQIVNDFQKGDIAEGYSVSREKKESFPLTVTSAQKNPTAFYLCASRPGTGLETQYFGPGTRLLVL.

The chain combines TRBV19 with TRBJ2-1; 10 positions agree with TRBD2. The junction had 6 bases not matched to a gene; V was cut back by 7 bases and J by 0 bases. Per germline, CDR1 LNHDA and CDR2 SQIVND (reference sequence). CDR3 length: 16 residues. For the CDR3, the DNA is TGTGCCAGTACCCCGAGCGGGAGGGGCTCCTACAATGAGCAGTTCTTC. Protein product: CASTPSGRGSYNEQFF.

The chain recombines TRBV30 with TRBJ2-3; 7 bases match TRBD2. Germline V CDR1 and CDR2: GTSNPN, SVGIG (reference sequence). V gave up 2 bases and J gave up 0 bases; unmatched junction bases: 5. The CDR3 consists of 15 residues. The DNA for the CDR3 is TGTGCCTGGAGTTCAGCGGGACTTAGCACAGATACGCAGTATTTT. As protein: CAWSSAGLSTDTQYF.

This chain connects TRBV18 to TRBJ2-5; possibly TRBD2 for D (6 bases). This CDR3 region has 13 residues. V shed 2 bases and J shed 3 bases, with 7 bases lying between them. Germline CDR1 is KGHSH and CDR2 is LQKENI. CDR3 region: CASSPSSEETQYF. Here the CDR3 DNA reads TGTGCCAGCTCACCATCTAGCGAAGAGACCCAGTACTTC.

The CDR3 protein is CASSLLAGKETQYF. Written as DNA, the CDR3 is TGTGCCAGCAGCTTGCTAGCGGGAAAAGAGACCCAGTACTTC. This chain connects TRBV5-8 to TRBJ2-5; TRBD2 agrees at 9 bases. Germline V gives CDR1 SGHTS, CDR2 YDEGEE. The ends lost 1 base at V and 3 bases at J; junction bases unmatched: 1. This CDR3 has 14 residues.

The chain combines TRBV2 with TRBJ2-3; 8 bases agree with TRBD1. Germline loops: CDR1 SNHLY, CDR2 FYNNEI. CDR3 length: 16 residues. V gave up 4 bases and J gave up 0 bases; unmatched junction bases: 6. CDR3 DNA: TGTGCCAGCAGTGGGGACAGGACAACTAGCACAGATACGCAGTATTTT. This gives the protein CASSGDRTTSTDTQYF.

The V and J genes are TRBV7-2 and TRBJ1-2; tentative D call: TRBD1 (6 bases). This CDR3 is built from 13 residues. The germline V gene encodes CDR1 SGHTA and CDR2 FQGNSA. Between the trimmed V and J ends, which lost 2 bases and 8 bases, there was a span of 12 bases. Here the CDR3 reads CASSLQHREGYTF. The CDR3 coding sequence is TGTGCCAGCAGCTTACAACACAGGGAAGGCTACACCTTC.